The sequence of this T cell receptor beta chain was determined in a study of early T cells in non-severe SARS-CoV-2 infection. This clonotype came up a few times. MiXCR was run by TCRdb on the 5' RACE reads, yielding one entry per CDR3 protein. Of 75,000 to 100,000 distinct CDR3 sequences in the sample, 15% are singletons; the top ten hold less than 6%. V lost 5 bases and J lost 5, with 16 bases in between. Germline V gives CDR1 SGHAT, CDR2 FQNNGV. The length of the CDR3 is 14 residues. This TCR was recovered from an adult who was a healthcare worker with PCR-confirmed SARS-CoV-2 infection or an uninfected control (not recorded which). Sequenced: whole blood. This sequence joins TRBV11-2 and TRBJ2-7; tentatively, D is TRBD1 or TRBD2 (5 bases each). The CDR3 is CASSALVRQNEQYF. CDR3 nucleotide sequence: TGTGCCAGCAGCGCACTAGTTAGACAGAACGAGCAGTACTTC.